This TCR beta chain appears in the sequencing data of a study of OX40 agonist ivuxolimab in advanced cancers. On the study more broadly: Partial response was recorded in three patients: one hepatocellular carcinoma and two cutaneous melanoma cases.

TCRdb's copy holds only in-frame clones and misses some; the assay was immunoSEQ multiplex PCR. Here the sample spans just under 85,000 clones, 84% being singletons. This clone was observed a single time. Its antigen is not known. Blood samples were obtained at baseline, cycle 4 day 1, and cycle 7 day 1. Broader study findings: Patients with a partial response at 0.1-3.0 mg/kg had among the lowest clonal expansion.

This TCR derives from an adult with an advanced solid tumor such as melanoma, head and neck, liver or kidney cancer. The material was CD4+ or CD8+ T cells sorted from blood, obtained in a trial of the OX40 agonist ivuxolimab.

The CDR3, as DNA: TGCGCCAGCAGCCAAAATTTCGGAGCGGGGGGAGGAGAGACCCAGTACTTC. It encodes CASSQNFGAGGGETQYF. The V and J genes are TRBV4-1 and TRBJ2-5; 9 bases line up with TRBD2. The CDR3 totals 17 residues. In germline, CDR1 is MGHRA, CDR2 YSYEKL. J gave up 4 bases and V 2 bases, and 11 bases lay outside the gene matches.